The next 32 T cell receptor beta chains were all read from a single sample in a study of beta chain features in type 1 diabetes. Every isolated RNA sample was fully reverse transcribed, so sequencing captured expressed TCRB transcripts. Some clones are missing from TCRdb's copy, which holds only in-frame ones; the method was immunoSEQ multiplex PCR. The repertoire has 350,000 to 450,000 clones, about 16% of them found once; the top ten carry about 0.019%. Sequenced material: naive CD4+ T cells from blood. These TCRs come from a woman under 30 in good health.

This clone has just one count. Other DNA sequences in this sample translate to the same CDR3. This chain links TRBV30 with TRBJ1-2; D is perhaps TRBD1 (6 bases). V was shortened by 2 bases and J by 4 bases, with 8 bases between the two germline ends. There are 12 residues in the CDR3. Germline V gene lookup returns CDR1 GTSNPN and CDR2 SVGIG (reference sequence). In DNA, the CDR3 is TGTGCCTGGAGTTTGGGGGCCTATGGCTACACCTTC. This gives the protein CAWSLGAYGYTF. Full variable domain (missing parts from reference TRBV30 and TRBJ1-2): SQTIHQWPATLVQPVGSPLSLECTVEGTSNPNLYWYRQAAGRGLQLLFYSVGIGQISSEVPQNLSASRPQDRQFILSSKKLLLSDSGFYLCAWSLGAYGYTFGSGTRLTVV.

V and J are TRBV5-1 and TRBJ2-3; TRBD1 might be the D (5 bases). Germline values: CDR1 SGHRS, CDR2 YFSETQ. There are 14 residues in the CDR3. V dropped 6 bases and J dropped 0 bases, with 11 bases sitting between them. The CDR3 spells CASIQDPSTDTQYF. As DNA, the CDR3 is TGCGCCAGCATACAGGACCCTAGCACAGATACGCAGTATTTT.

This chain connects TRBV11-2 to TRBJ2-3; 10 nucleotides align to TRBD1. Trimming removed 6 bases from V and 8 bases from J; junction bases left unmatched: 5. The CDR3 contains 13 residues. CDR1 is SGHAT and CDR2 is FQNNGV in the germline V gene. CDR3 sequence reads: CASSLRDRGTQYF. In DNA form, the CDR3 reads TGTGCCAGCAGTTTGAGGGACAGGGGTACGCAGTATTTT.

This clone was detected a few times. The CDR3 DNA follows: TGCGCCAGCAGCGATTACAGGGAGCAGTACTTC. Amino acids: CASSDYREQYF. V gene TRBV5-1 combines with J gene TRBJ2-7; TRBD1 is a possible D gene (5 bases). Germline V gives CDR1 SGHRS, CDR2 YFSETQ. The CDR3 contains 11 residues. V lost 4 bases, J lost 7 bases, and 9 bases lay in between.

A few counts support this clone. The rearrangement uses TRBV7-9 and TRBJ1-4; a possible D gene is TRBD1 (5 bases). V was trimmed by 5 bases and J by 14 bases, leaving 21 bases between them. Germline lookup yields CDR1 SEHNR and CDR2 FQNEAQ (reference sequence). The CDR3 runs 14 residues. The CDR3 is CASSPDVSGKVLFF. Here the CDR3 DNA reads TGTGCCAGCAGCCCTGATGTTTCAGGGAAAGTGCTGTTTTTT.

Concerning this clone: The junction departs from germline at one end; a sequencing error may be responsible. The rearrangement joins TRBV5-1 to TRBJ2-1; 10 positions match TRBD2. CDR3 length: 13 residues. Germline CDR1 reads SGHRS; CDR2 reads YFSETQ. The CDR3 is CASSLVIAGGKVF. As DNA, the CDR3 is TGCGCCAGCAGCTTGGTAATAGCGGGGGGAAAGGTCTTC. The full variable domain, with the rest looked up from reference TRBV5-1 and TRBJ2-1, is KAGVTQTPRYLIKTRGQQVTLSCSPISGHRSVSWYQQTPGQGLQFLFEYFSETQRNKGNFPGRFSGRQFSNSRSEMNVSTLELGDSALYLCASSLVIAGGKVFGPGTRLTVL.

The CDR3 sequence is CASSHQANTEAFF. The CDR3 DNA reads TGTGCCAGCAGTCATCAGGCGAACACTGAAGCTTTCTTT. This chain connects TRBV14 to TRBJ1-1; no definite D call. Germline CDR1 SGHDN, CDR2 FVKESK. CDR3 length equals 13 residues. With 6 bases removed from V and 1 base from J, the gap between germline ends came to 9 bases.

This clone was counted a few times. The gene calls are TRBV28 and TRBJ2-3; 7 positions match TRBD2. J lost 3 bases, V lost 7 bases, and 4 bases had no gene match. This CDR3 spans 13 amino acids. Germline lookup yields CDR1 MDHEN and CDR2 SYDVKM. The CDR3: CASMAGVTDTQYF. Written as DNA, the CDR3 is TGTGCCAGCATGGCGGGAGTAACAGATACGCAGTATTTT.

This clone occurred a few times. The V and J genes are TRBV6-5 and TRBJ1-2; possibly TRBD1 for D (6 bases). Germline-derived CDR1 and CDR2 are MNHEY and SVGAGI. Trimming cost V 7 bases and J 4 bases, with 16 bases left between them. CDR3 length: 14 amino acids. CDR3 coding DNA: TGTGCCAGCATGCCCCTGGACAGCTTCTATGGCTACACCTTC. Residues: CASMPLDSFYGYTF.

This clone turned up a few times. V usage is TRBV12-5 and J usage is TRBJ2-1, with 8 nucleotides matching TRBD1. V was pared by 0 bases and J by 13 bases, with 5 bases of the junction left unmatched. The CDR3 is 13 residues long. Germline assignment: CDR1 LGHNT and CDR2 FRNRAP. CDR3 nucleotides: TGTGCTAGTGGTTTGGTAGGGACAGGCCTACAGTTCTTC. As protein: CASGLVGTGLQFF.

The rearrangement joins TRBV4-3 to TRBJ1-2; unclear D gene. The CDR3 sequence is 14 residues long. The germline V and J ends were trimmed by 0 bases and 5 bases, with 10 bases remaining between them. Germline CDR1 LGHNA, CDR2 YSLEER. The chain's CDR3 is CASSQDIGRYGYTF. The CDR3 bases are TGCGCCAGCAGCCAAGATATAGGGAGGTATGGCTACACCTTC.

This chain connects TRBV6-5 to TRBJ2-3; D may be TRBD1 (5 bases). The CDR3 runs to 14 residues. V lost 1 base, J lost 6 bases, and 11 bases lay in between. The germline V gene has CDR1 MNHEY and CDR2 SVGAGI. CDR3 nucleotide sequence: TGTGCCAGCAGTTACTTACAGGCGGCGGATACGCAGTATTTT. It is translated as CASSYLQAADTQYF.

In nucleotides, the CDR3 is TGTGCCTGGAGGGGGGGACAGAGAACCGGGGAGCTGTTTTTT. This translates into CAWRGGQRTGELFF. The J gene is TRBJ2-2, the V gene TRBV30; D possibly corresponds to TRBD1 (7 bases). Trimming took 3 bases from V and 5 from J, leaving 13 bases between them. This CDR3 is 14 amino acids long. CDR1 is GTSNPN and CDR2 is SVGIG in the germline V gene (reference sequence). The full variable domain, its missing parts supplied by reference TRBV30 and TRBJ2-2, is SQTIHQWPATLVQPVGSPLSLECTVEGTSNPNLYWYRQAAGRGLQLLFYSVGIGQISSEVPQNLSASRPQDRQFILSSKKLLLSDSGFYLCAWRGGQRTGELFFGEGSRLTVL.

This clone was seen more than once but under ten times. The V and J genes are TRBV6-5 and TRBJ1-2; TRBD1 matches 9 bases. Germline-derived CDR1 and CDR2 are MNHEY and SVGAGI. The CDR3 totals 14 residues. The trim removed 5 bases at V and 4 bases at J, leaving 5 bases unmatched. CDR3 protein: CASSRDRDAYGYTF. The CDR3 coding sequence is TGTGCCAGCAGTAGGGACAGGGATGCCTATGGCTACACCTTC.

V is TRBV27 and J is TRBJ2-5; 7 nucleotides align to TRBD1. CDR1 and CDR2 (germline): MNHEY, SMNVEV (reference sequence). The CDR3 spans 13 residues. Trimming took 6 bases from V and 12 from J; bases not matched to a gene: 13. The CDR3 is CASRSQGRGPKYF. DNA of the CDR3: TGTGCCAGCAGGTCACAGGGGCGCGGGCCGAAGTACTTC.

This clone was found a few times. The V and J genes are TRBV27 and TRBJ2-2; D not resolved. CDR1 MNHEY and CDR2 SMNVEV come from the germline V gene (reference sequence). The CDR3 contains 16 residues. The V gene lost 0 bases and the J gene lost 0 bases, with 8 bases spanning the gap. This CDR3 is CASSLSQISNTGELFF. The CDR3, as DNA: TGTGCCAGCAGTTTATCTCAGATCTCGAACACCGGGGAGCTGTTTTTT.

This clone was recorded a few times. The chain carries TRBV7-9 and TRBJ2-7, with D maybe TRBD1 (5 bases). V was clipped by 4 bases and J by 9 bases, with 19 bases between them. The CDR3 runs 14 residues. CDR1 is SEHNR and CDR2 is FQNEAQ in the germline V gene (reference sequence). The CDR3 region is CASSSTAVDRVQYF. In DNA form, the CDR3 reads TGTGCCAGCAGCTCAACAGCTGTCGACAGAGTGCAGTACTTC.

This clone was detected a few times. The chain joins TRBV6-6 to TRBJ2-5; D possibly corresponds to TRBD2 (6 bases). CDR1 is MNHNY, CDR2 SVGAGI, per germline (reference sequence). Trimming shortened V by 2 bases and J by 1 base, and 8 bases separated the two germline ends. The CDR3 has 14 amino acids. The CDR3 coding sequence is TGTGCCAGCAGTTACGGAGGGGTCCAAGAGACCCAGTACTTC. Translation: CASSYGGVQETQYF.

The V and J genes are TRBV6-6 and TRBJ2-5; weak D call: TRBD1 (6 bases). Deletions cut 4 bases from V and 0 bases from J, with 12 bases between. The CDR3 runs 15 residues. CDR1 MNHNY and CDR2 SVGAGI come from the germline V gene (reference sequence). CDR3: CASSFRGAYQETQYF. In DNA form, the CDR3 reads TGTGCCAGCAGTTTCAGGGGCGCGTACCAAGAGACCCAGTACTTC.

The gene calls are TRBV5-4 and TRBJ2-7, with TRBD1 matching over 7 bases. Losses at the gene ends were 0 bases for V and 5 bases for J; bases not matched to a gene: 2. The CDR3 extends over 13 amino acids. Germline V gene sequence: CDR1 SGHNT, CDR2 YYREEE (reference sequence). CDR3 protein: CASSLDRGHEQYF. The CDR3, as DNA: TGTGCCAGCAGCTTGGACAGGGGCCACGAGCAGTACTTC.

This clone was seen a handful of times. The rearrangement joins TRBV5-4 to TRBJ2-5; TRBD1 aligns across 8 bases. CDR1 and CDR2 (germline): SGHNT, YYREEE (reference sequence). Trimming cost V 4 bases and J 2 bases; bases outside gene matches: 4. The CDR3 has 14 residues. DNA for the CDR3: TGTGCCAGCAGCCACCGGACAGGGCAAGAGACCCAGTACTTC. Protein product: CASSHRTGQETQYF.

This clone has just a few counts. The V and J genes are TRBV29-1 and TRBJ1-2; 7 bases are shared with TRBD1. The length of the CDR3 is 13 residues. The ends lost 4 bases at V and 6 bases at J; junction bases unmatched: 8. Germline assignment: CDR1 SQVTM and CDR2 ANQGSEA. In DNA form, the CDR3 reads TGCAGCGTTGGTATTGGGACAGAACATGGCTACACCTTC. Translated, it gives CSVGIGTEHGYTF. Together with reference TRBV29-1 and TRBJ1-2, the CDR3 gives the full variable domain: SAVISQKPSRDICQRGTSLTIQCQVDSQVTMMFWYRQQPGQSLTLIATANQGSEATYESGFVIDKFPISRPNLTFSTLTVSNMSPEDSSIYLCSVGIGTEHGYTFGSGTRLTVV.

The V call is TRBV28, the J call TRBJ1-2; D may be TRBD1 (5 bases). V was clipped by 6 bases and J by 7 bases, with 15 bases between them. The CDR3 consists of 13 residues. Germline V CDR1 and CDR2: MDHEN, SYDVKM. The CDR3 sequence: CASSPDSLGGYTF. The CDR3 DNA sequence: TGTGCCAGCAGCCCCGACAGTCTGGGTGGCTACACCTTC.

In the case of this clone: Other DNA sequences in this specimen translate into the identical CDR3. This rearrangement joins TRBV20-1 to TRBJ1-1; tentatively, D is TRBD1 (6 bases). V lost 5 bases and J 8 bases, leaving 9 bases between the germline ends. The germline gives CDR1 DFQATT, CDR2 SNEGSKA (reference sequence). The CDR3 covers 10 residues. CDR3 sequence reads: CSASGTEAFF. As DNA, the CDR3 is TGCAGTGCTTCCGGGACAGAAGCTTTCTTT.

The chain combines TRBV11-1 with TRBJ1-2, with D uncertain. This CDR3 has 13 residues. Germline V lookup: CDR1 SGHAT, CDR2 FQDESV (reference sequence). Trimming took off 2 bases at V and 2 bases at J, with 6 bases between the two ends. CDR3 sequence reads: CASSLNRNYGYTF. As DNA, the CDR3 is TGTGCCAGCAGCTTAAACCGGAACTATGGCTACACCTTC.

The chain is built from TRBV2 and TRBJ1-1, with 9 bases lining up with TRBD1. CDR3 length: 13 amino acids. From germline, CDR1 is SNHLY and CDR2 FYNNEI. With 10 bases clipped from V and 1 base from J, the junction kept 4 bases outside the gene matches. The CDR3 sequence: CAITDRGNTEAFF. CDR3 coding DNA: TGTGCCATCACGGACAGGGGGAACACTGAAGCTTTCTTT.

This clone has only a few counts. This sample also contains other DNA sequences that code for the same CDR3. This chain uses TRBV28 with TRBJ2-7, with TRBD1 identical over 10 bases. With V trimmed by 3 bases and J by 2 bases, 4 bases remained unmatched. CDR1 and CDR2 (germline): MDHEN, SYDVKM. The CDR3 consists of 15 residues. CDR3 sequence: CASSLPGTGAYEQYF. DNA for the CDR3: TGTGCCAGCAGTTTGCCCGGGACAGGGGCCTACGAGCAGTACTTC.

This clone occurred a few times. The V gene is TRBV7-2, the J gene TRBJ2-5; 14 bases match TRBD2. The CDR3 is 15 amino acids. The germline CDR1 and CDR2 sequences are SGHTA and FQGNSA. V shed 2 bases and J 12 bases; nucleotides not matched to a gene: 8. In DNA form, the CDR3 reads TGTGCCAGCAGCTTACTGGGACTAGCGGGAGAGCCAAAGTACTTC. Residues: CASSLLGLAGEPKYF.

Notes on this clone: Other DNA sequences in this sample translate to the same CDR3. The chain combines TRBV20-1 with TRBJ1-2; D gene ambiguous. Germline V gives CDR1 DFQATT, CDR2 SNEGSKA (reference sequence). The V and J ends lost 6 bases and 4 bases respectively, with 9 bases between them. This CDR3 comprises 11 residues. Here the CDR3 reads CSAPLLYGYTF. Here the CDR3 DNA reads TGCAGTGCGCCACTCCTCTATGGCTACACCTTC.

The rearrangement uses TRBV5-1 and TRBJ1-5, with a tentative D call TRBD1 (5 bases). The V end was cut by 0 bases, the J end by 0 bases, with 7 bases between. The CDR3 totals 15 residues. Germline CDR1 reads SGHRS; CDR2 reads YFSETQ. CDR3 coding DNA: TGCGCCAGCAGCTTGGAAGGGGATAGCAATCAGCCCCAGCATTTT. Amino acids: CASSLEGDSNQPQHF.

This clone showed up just a few times. This rearrangement joins TRBV6-5 to TRBJ1-1; the D gene is possibly TRBD1 (6 bases). Germline CDR1 is MNHEY and CDR2 is SVGAGI. V shed 6 bases and J shed 1 base, with 9 bases lying between them. The CDR3 sequence is 13 residues long. The CDR3 here is CASSSDRNTEAFF. As DNA, the CDR3 is TGTGCCAGCAGCTCGGACAGGAACACTGAAGCTTTCTTT.

The rearrangement uses TRBV19 and TRBJ1-5; 11 bases fit TRBD1. The germline gives CDR1 LNHDA, CDR2 SQIVND (reference sequence). CDR3 length equals 14 residues. V trimming: 9 bases; J trimming: 7 bases; junction bases outside the gene matches: 8. CDR3 coding DNA: TGTGCCAGCGCAGGGACAGGGGGTAACCAGCCCCAGCATTTT. Protein: CASAGTGGNQPQHF.